This entry is about one T cell receptor beta chain. This receptor's antigen is unknown. Qualities for individual bases were not recorded, and no much larger clone is one base off. TCR libraries for sorted subsets were made from 800,000 to 1,000,000 sorted CD4+ or CD8+ T cells. Multiple sclerosis patients were enrolled in a US clinical protocol under which disease progression was evaluated by magnetic resonance imaging. Peripheral blood was subjected to Ficoll-Hypaque density gradient centrifugation to isolate PBMCs, which were then cryopreserved in liquid nitrogen. Paired sorted CD4+ and CD8+ subsets came from healthy controls, HAM/TSP patients and MS patients. cDNA synthesis used template-switch 5'RACE with a primer carrying a 10-nucleotide random unique molecular identifier tagging each TCR transcript. Every sequencing run covered 15-18 subjects and yielded more than 200 million TCR-beta sequences. The RNeasy kit was used to extract total RNA. TCR-beta VDJ regions were amplified with primers for the TCR constant region and the 5'RACE anchor, using the KAPA Real-time Library Amplification kit. A first PCR added sample indexes and Illumina adaptors, and a second PCR then raised library yield. After purification with Ampure beads, the TCR product of roughly 650 bp was size-selected on a 2% E-gel SizeSelection system. Library quality was checked on a Bioanalyzer, concentration was measured with Qubit, and libraries were quantified with the Kapa Library Quantification kit before pooling. An Illumina HiSeq 2500 sequenced the libraries paired-end 2 x 150 bp. To increase sequence diversity, about 24-32% phiX was spiked into each library pool. The source study handled its data this way. The UMI-based MiGEC pipeline processed quality-filtered reads and removed over 75% of raw TCR sequences during error correction. VDJ genes were aligned to IMGT germline references, and each clonotype was defined by a unique CDR3 amino acid sequence together with V-J genes. Clonal expansion, Shannon diversity, and CDR3 relatedness (CalcPairwiseDistances, ClusterSamples) were evaluated with VDJtools, and phylogenetic trees were built with CLCbio workbench. A clone was classed as expanded if it had 8 or more unique UMIs, a cutoff based on coefficient-of-variation modelling across technical triplicates. Through fastp at Q25 and MiXCR, TCRdb rebuilt clones from the public reads, retaining in-frame beta chains. Every CDR3 protein is listed once, alongside the most common genes and DNA of its rows. V and J calls and clone size were set by TCRdb, not the authors. The sample profile shows about 55,000 distinct CDR3 sequences; about 4% of them were found once. Roughly 2% of the sample is taken by the ten largest.

These data are taken from a study of neurological immune-mediated disorders (dated by TCRdb to between 2018 and 2021). Study-level background: Among the approximately 34 multiple sclerosis patients, about 31 had relapsing-remitting MS and 3 had secondary progressive MS. Peripheral blood TCR-beta repertoires from HTLV-I-associated myelopathy (HAM/TSP) patients, multiple sclerosis patients and healthy controls were compared by UMI-based sequencing. The 106 TCR-beta libraries covered PBMC samples along with longitudinal samples, technical triplicates, and paired sorted CD4+ and CD8+ T-cell subsets. Of the roughly 71 subjects in the cohort, about 14 were HAM/TSP patients, roughly 35 were multiple sclerosis patients, and approximately 20 were healthy controls. The investigation overall reported the following: The highest TCR clonal expansion was observed in HAM/TSP patients, whereas the lowest was observed in MS patients, even when compared with healthy controls. In a phylogenetic analysis, the repertoires of 18 out of 34 MS patients fell into a single cluster of related CDR3 sequences, pointing to a possible signature at the repertoire level. No clinical or MRI features were associated with the MS cluster, and the authors said that larger cohorts are needed. No identical CDR3 amino acid sequences were shared among expanded clones across subjects, suggesting private TCR-beta repertoires in all groups.

Looking up the germline V gene yields CDR1 SGHDN and CDR2 FVKESK. The germline V and J ends show losses of 4 bases and 5 bases respectively, and no gene match explains 5 bases of the junction. Including the terminal cysteine and phenylalanine, the CDR3 comprises 16 residues. Here the CDR3 DNA is all that survives: 48 bases in frame from base 1. Material for sequencing was CD4+ T cells from blood. This receptor was identified in a woman aged 40 to 50 with multiple sclerosis. The chain links TRBV14 with TRBJ2-1, and TRBD2 aligns with 13 junction nucleotides. CDR3 sequence: CASSPGLAGRDNEQFF. The nucleotide sequence reads as follows: TGTGCCAGCAGCCCGGGACTAGCGGGGCGAGACAATGAGCAGTTCTTC.